The next 29 T cell receptor beta chains were all read from a single sample in a study of blood T cell repertoires in COVID-19. The protocol was immunoSEQ multiplex PCR, while the TCRdb copy is restricted to in-frame clones and leaves out a portion. Among 70,000 to 100,000 clones listed, around nine tenths were seen once. The material sequenced was peripheral blood. The receptors come from a woman aged 55-75 years with COVID-19, enrolled during active disease.

The chain couples TRBV20-1 to TRBJ2-7, with D possibly matching TRBD2 (7 bases). Germline V gene lookup returns CDR1 DFQATT and CDR2 SNEGSKA (reference sequence). V lost 3 bases and J 5 bases, leaving 17 bases between the germline ends. The CDR3 is made up of 14 amino acids. The CDR3 loop is CSASLSGEGDEQYF. The CDR3 DNA reads TGCAGTGCTAGTTTGTCCGGGGAGGGGGACGAGCAGTACTTC.

The chain combines TRBV28 with TRBJ2-7; TRBD1 matches 12 bases. Germline V gene lookup returns CDR1 MDHEN and CDR2 SYDVKM. The CDR3 consists of 17 residues. J gave up 1 base and V 8 bases, and 12 bases lay outside the gene matches. Here the CDR3 DNA reads TGTGCCAGCCCTCCGGCCGGGGACAGGGGGCCTTCCTACGAGCAGTACTTC. Translated: CASPPAGDRGPSYEQYF. Using reference TRBV28 and TRBJ2-7 for the parts outside the CDR3, the full variable domain is DVKVTQSSRYLVKRTGEKVFLECVQDMDHENMFWYRQDPGLGLRLIYFSYDVKMKEKGDIPEGYSVSREKKERFSLILESASTNQTSMYLCASPPAGDRGPSYEQYFGPGTRLTVT.

To note about this clone: Other DNA sequences in the sample encode the same CDR3. The chain carries TRBV7-2 and TRBJ1-4, with a possible D match to TRBD1 (6 bases). The CDR3 loop spans 14 amino acids. CDR1 SGHTA and CDR2 FQGNSA come from the germline V gene. V dropped 1 base and J dropped 5 bases, with 8 bases sitting between them. The CDR3 DNA sequence: TGTGCCAGCAGCTTAGGCAGGGGAAATGAAAAACTGTTTTTT. Translated, it gives CASSLGRGNEKLFF.

This chain uses TRBV27 with TRBJ1-1, with TRBD1 identical over 7 bases. The CDR3 is made up of 16 amino acids. The trim removed 2 bases at V and 0 bases at J, leaving 6 bases unmatched. Germline V lookup: CDR1 MNHEY, CDR2 SMNVEV (reference sequence). The DNA of the CDR3 is TGTGCCAGCAGTTTACAGGGGGACAGCATGAACACTGAAGCTTTCTTT. It encodes CASSLQGDSMNTEAFF.

This clone is a singleton in its sample. The J gene is TRBJ1-2, the V gene TRBV19; 9 positions match TRBD1. Trimming took 2 bases from V and 5 from J; bases not matched to a gene: 6. The CDR3 covers 15 residues. Germline-derived CDR1 and CDR2 are LNHDA and SQIVND (reference sequence). In DNA form, the CDR3 reads TGTGCCAGTAGTATAATGGGACAGGGAGGGTATGGCTACACCTTC. Protein sequence: CASSIMGQGGYGYTF.

As to this clone: Other DNA sequences in the sample encode the same CDR3. This chain connects TRBV11-2 to TRBJ2-1; a possible D gene is TRBD2 (7 bases). Trimming shortened V by 3 bases and J by 6 bases, and 12 bases separated the two germline ends. The CDR3 runs 14 residues. Germline V CDR1 and CDR2: SGHAT, FQNNGV. CDR3 DNA sequence: TGTGCCAGCAGCTTGAGGGGGGGCGGCAATGAGCAGTTCTTC. Translation: CASSLRGGGNEQFF.

The chain has TRBV30 and TRBJ2-3, with D maybe TRBD1 (6 bases). CDR1 is GTSNPN and CDR2 is SVGIG in the germline V gene (reference sequence). The CDR3 consists of 19 residues. With 2 bases removed from V and 0 bases from J, the gap between germline ends came to 24 bases. The CDR3 protein is CAWSPSEPGTPTSTDTQYF. Written as DNA, the CDR3 is TGTGCCTGGAGTCCGTCCGAGCCCGGGACACCAACTAGCACAGATACGCAGTATTTT.

This chain links TRBV5-6 with TRBJ2-4; the match to TRBD1 covers 10 bases. Trimming took 2 bases from V and 8 from J; bases not matched to a gene: 13. This CDR3 has 17 residues. Germline assignment: CDR1 SGHDT and CDR2 YYEEEE. The CDR3 DNA is TGTGCCAGCAGCTTTTCCCGGGACAGGGGCTTCGGGGACATTCAGTACTTC. Translation gives CASSFSRDRGFGDIQYF.

V and J are TRBV6-5 and TRBJ2-7, with D possibly matching TRBD1 (5 bases). Germline V gene data show CDR1 as MNHEY and CDR2 as SVGAGI. V lost 0 bases to trimming and J lost 3 bases, with 9 bases between them. The CDR3 runs 14 residues. In DNA form, the CDR3 reads TGTGCCAGCAGTTACTCGCAGGGTTTCTACGAGCAGTACTTC. It translates to CASSYSQGFYEQYF.

This clone was recorded a few times. The chain links TRBV6-5 to TRBJ1-2, with 7 bases that match TRBD1. The V gene end was trimmed by 8 bases and the J gene end by 2 bases; junction bases not matched to a gene: 8. CDR3 size: 14 residues. Germline-derived CDR1 and CDR2 are MNHEY and SVGAGI. In DNA, the CDR3 is TGTGCCAGCCTCCTCACAGGGGTCAACTATGGCTACACCTTC. It translates to CASLLTGVNYGYTF.

This clone has a handful of counts. The CDR3 nucleotides are TGTGCCAGCAGCGCCGGGAGGGCCGCTTTCTTT. Amino acid sequence: CASSAGRAAFF. The chain carries TRBV5-5 and TRBJ1-1, with D hard to call. The CDR3 loop spans 11 amino acids. Germline V gives CDR1 SGHKS, CDR2 YYEKEE (reference sequence). Deletions cut 4 bases from V and 11 bases from J, with 12 bases between.

This clone was seen just once. The CDR3 DNA follows: TGTGCCAGCAGTGATGAGACAGGGAAGGAACAGCCCCAGCATTTT. This codes for CASSDETGKEQPQHF. The V call is TRBV6-2 or TRBV6-3, the J call TRBJ1-5; 7 bases are shared with TRBD1. Germline lookup yields CDR1 MNHEY and CDR2 SVGEGT. The CDR3 spans 15 residues. Trimming at V came to 5 bases and at J to 7 bases, leaving 11 bases not matched to a gene.

This clone appeared a few times. In nucleotides, the CDR3 is TGTGCCAGCAGCTGGTGGGCCGGGACTGGAGAGACCCAGTACTTC. Its translation is CASSWWAGTGETQYF. The gene calls are TRBV7-9 and TRBJ2-5, with D maybe TRBD2 (6 bases). The CDR3 extends over 15 amino acids. Trimming cost V 4 bases and J 4 bases, with 16 bases left between them. Germline loops: CDR1 SEHNR, CDR2 FQNEAQ (reference sequence).

The chain has TRBV10-1 and TRBJ2-5; a weak D match, TRBD1 (6 bases). Germline CDR1 reads WNHNN; CDR2 reads SYGVQD (reference sequence). Trimming cost V 3 bases and J 5 bases, with 10 bases left between them. The CDR3 contains 13 residues. CDR3 protein: CASSDTGTETQYF. CDR3 coding DNA: TGCGCCAGCAGTGATACAGGGACCGAGACCCAGTACTTC.

The V gene is TRBV7-2, the J gene TRBJ2-7, with 8 bases aligning to TRBD2. V gave up 5 bases and J gave up 2 bases; unmatched junction bases: 8. Germline V gives CDR1 SGHTA, CDR2 FQGNSA. This CDR3 contains 15 residues. CDR3: CASSARLAPTYEQYF. The CDR3 DNA follows: TGTGCCAGCAGCGCAAGACTAGCGCCTACCTACGAGCAGTACTTC.

Here the CDR3 reads CASSLVRLGVSEQYF. The DNA of the CDR3 is TGTGCCAGCAGCTTAGTTCGTCTAGGTGTCAGCGAGCAGTACTTC. This chain joins TRBV7-2 and TRBJ2-7; no clear D gene. The CDR3 is made up of 15 amino acids. Germline lookup yields CDR1 SGHTA and CDR2 FQGNSA. Trimming cost V 1 base and J 6 bases, with 16 bases left between them.

The chain employs TRBV5-1 and TRBJ1-2; D is uncertain. The V and J ends lost 0 bases and 6 bases respectively, with 12 bases between them. CDR3 length equals 14 residues. CDR1 and CDR2 from the germline V gene are SGHRS and YFSETQ. DNA of the CDR3: TGCGCCAGCAGCTTGGGCCAGCTAGTAAATGGCTACACCTTC. Translated, it gives CASSLGQLVNGYTF.

The chain recombines TRBV3-1 (or the pseudogene TRBV3-2) with TRBJ1-1, with D unclear. V gave up 8 bases and J gave up 1 base, with 11 bases separating them. From germline, CDR1 is LGHDT and CDR2 YNNKEL (reference sequence). The CDR3 totals 13 residues. CDR3 protein: CASRSRENTEAFF. CDR3 in DNA: TGTGCCAGCCGCTCGAGGGAGAACACTGAAGCTTTCTTT.

The chain carries TRBV14 and TRBJ1-1, with D maybe TRBD1 (5 bases). CDR1 and CDR2 from the germline V gene are SGHDN and FVKESK. V lost 4 bases, J lost 10 bases, and 16 bases lay in between. This CDR3 has 13 amino acids. DNA of the CDR3: TGTGCCAGCAGCCTCCTGACAGCTCATGGAGCTTTCTTT. It yields the protein CASSLLTAHGAFF.

The chain is built from TRBV2 and TRBJ2-7, with a possible D match to TRBD1 (6 bases). This CDR3 is built from 14 residues. V lost 8 bases and J 2 bases, leaving 16 bases between the germline ends. Germline V gene sequence: CDR1 SNHLY, CDR2 FYNNEI. The CDR3 protein is CASLRGGFTYEQYF. In DNA form, the CDR3 reads TGTGCCAGCCTCCGAGGGGGTTTCACCTACGAGCAGTACTTC.

This clone was recorded a few times. The rearrangement joins TRBV13 to TRBJ2-1, with a possible D match to TRBD2 (7 bases). The V end was cut by 2 bases, the J end by 4 bases, with 18 bases between. The CDR3 is made up of 17 amino acids. The germline V gene encodes CDR1 PRHDT and CDR2 FYEKMQ (reference sequence). Written as DNA, the CDR3 is TGTGCCAGCAGCTTACAGGCCCGGGGGGCTCTATACAATGAGCAGTTCTTC. Translating it yields CASSLQARGALYNEQFF.

The chain couples TRBV4-2 to TRBJ1-1, with 7 bases matching TRBD1. With 4 bases clipped from V and 5 bases from J, the junction kept 10 bases outside the gene matches. CDR1 is LGHNA and CDR2 is YNFKEQ in the germline V gene. This CDR3 has 15 amino acids. The CDR3 region has the DNA TGTGCCAGCAGCCGATCGACAGGGCCCGGTACTGAAGCTTTCTTT. It translates to CASSRSTGPGTEAFF.

V is TRBV19 and J is TRBJ1-3; D not resolved. V was shortened by 4 bases and J by 1 base, with 5 bases between the two germline ends. The CDR3 loop spans 13 amino acids. The germline V gene encodes CDR1 LNHDA and CDR2 SQIVND (reference sequence). The CDR3 DNA is TGTGCCAGTAGTACCATTTCTGGAAACACCATATATTTT. Translation gives CASSTISGNTIYF.

The rearrangement joins TRBV5-6 to TRBJ2-4; maybe TRBD1 (6 bases). Germline CDR1 reads SGHDT; CDR2 reads YYEEEE. This CDR3 has 15 amino acids. V shed 4 bases and J shed 0 bases, with 11 bases lying between them. CDR3 nucleotide sequence: TGTGCCAGCAGCGCCACAGGGAAAGCCAAAAACATTCAGTACTTC. As protein: CASSATGKAKNIQYF.

The V and J genes are TRBV5-1 and TRBJ2-7, with D tentatively TRBD2 (5 bases). Trimming removed 0 bases at V and 0 bases at J, with 13 bases between. Germline-derived CDR1 and CDR2 are SGHRS and YFSETQ. The CDR3 loop spans 16 amino acids. This CDR3 is CASSLVLATSSYEQYF. The CDR3 nucleotides read TGCGCCAGCAGCTTGGTGTTAGCGACCAGCTCCTACGAGCAGTACTTC.

In its sample, this clone was seen once. V is TRBV5-1 and J is TRBJ1-1, with 9 bases aligning to TRBD1. The V and J ends lost 7 bases and 3 bases, in that order; junction bases with no gene match: 7. CDR1 is SGHRS and CDR2 is YFSETQ in the germline V gene. The CDR3 is made up of 14 amino acids. The chain's CDR3 is CASYTGGADTEAFF. DNA for the CDR3: TGCGCCAGCTATACAGGGGGCGCGGACACTGAAGCTTTCTTT. The full variable domain, completed using reference TRBV5-1 and TRBJ1-1, is KAGVTQTPRYLIKTRGQQVTLSCSPISGHRSVSWYQQTPGQGLQFLFEYFSETQRNKGNFPGRFSGRQFSNSRSEMNVSTLELGDSALYLCASYTGGADTEAFFGQGTRLTVV.

The sample holds one count of this clone. The chain is built from TRBV7-2 and TRBJ1-5, with TRBD1 matching 10 bases. J gave up 5 bases and V 3 bases, and 4 bases lay outside the gene matches. Germline V gene data show CDR1 as SGHTA and CDR2 as FQGNSA. The CDR3 sequence is 15 residues long. This chain's CDR3 is CASSLTGGFYQPQHF. The CDR3 coding sequence is TGTGCCAGCAGCTTGACAGGGGGCTTCTATCAGCCCCAGCATTTT.

This rearrangement joins TRBV3-1 (or the pseudogene TRBV3-2) to TRBJ1-6, with D possibly TRBD1 on 6 matching bases. The germline gives CDR1 LGHDT, CDR2 YNNKEL (reference sequence). Deletions cut 3 bases from V and 9 bases from J, with 15 bases between. This CDR3 has 15 amino acids. The chain's CDR3 is CASSQGGGDLSPLHF. DNA for the CDR3: TGTGCCAGCAGCCAGGGAGGGGGAGATCTTTCACCCCTCCACTTT.

V is TRBV9 and J is TRBJ1-3, with unresolved D. This CDR3 has 17 residues. Per germline, CDR1 SGDLS and CDR2 YYNGEE. Trimming cost V 0 bases and J 3 bases, with 16 bases left between them. CDR3 sequence reads: CASSVAGPSLSGNTIYF. CDR3 DNA sequence: TGTGCCAGCAGCGTAGCTGGGCCGAGTCTTAGTGGAAACACCATATATTTT.